Given below is one T cell receptor beta chain in context. Its target is not known. The source of the sample is a study of cytomegalovirus exposure and HLA in healthy donors. This PCR relied on a set of 60 Vbeta primers and 13 Jbeta primers. Sequencing was performed with immunoSEQ multiplex PCR; in TCRdb, only in-frame clones are kept and a portion is missing. The sample contains around 130,000 clones, 70% to 85% of which appear only once. Study-wide findings and caveats: In a later analysis, 15,000 to 20,000 TCR beta sequences were associated with HLA alleles at 0.05 false discovery rate. Later analysis associated a missense DCLRE1C variant with TCR beta V- and J-gene trimming.

The source is a boy under 10 years old in good health and CMV-seronegative. The sequencing sample was made of PBMCs.

The CDR3 here is CASDGIRLVLEGSTDTQYF. In DNA form, the CDR3 reads TGTGCCAGCGATGGCATAAGGCTAGTCCTAGAGGGTAGCACAGATACGCAGTATTTT. This chain uses TRBV7-8 with TRBJ2-3; possible D gene TRBD2, 5 bases. V was pared by 8 bases and J by 0 bases, with 27 bases between. The germline V gene has CDR1 SGHVS and CDR2 FQNEAQ. The CDR3 totals 19 residues.